Only a few counts were recorded for the clone carrying this T cell receptor beta chain. The antigen is not known. The data were produced by immunoSEQ multiplex PCR, yet TCRdb's version contains in-frame clones alone and is incomplete. The sample includes under 300,000 clones, 65% to 85% seen only once; the top ten take about 5.7%. The CDR3 contains 13 residues. V dropped 6 bases and J dropped 1 base, with 9 bases sitting between them. Germline-derived CDR1 and CDR2 are SNHLY and FYNNEI. This record comes from a study of cytotoxic CD8 clonotypes in ibrutinib-treated CLL. Background on the study: IGHV unmutated 17; relapsed/refractory 11; treatment-naive some 16.

Study findings and constraints: Public clonotypes, found uncommonly, either contracted or stayed stable on treatment. At progression, clonality fell back toward baseline after rising at ibrutinib response. Clonality (at baseline) was higher than in age-matched healthy donors and tracked circulating CD8+ T-cell counts.

This rearrangement joins TRBV2 to TRBJ1-1, with a tentative D call TRBD1 (6 bases). The receptor was derived from a human donor with chronic lymphocytic leukemia. The material sequenced was PBMCs, taken at disease progression, from a patient treated with ibrutinib. The CDR3 DNA follows: TGTGCCAGCAGGTCGGGACAGAACACTGAAGCTTTCTTT. It codes for CASRSGQNTEAFF. Based on the CDR3 plus reference TRBV2 and TRBJ1-1, the full variable domain is EPEVTQTPSHQVTQMGQEVILRCVPISNHLYFYWYRQILGQKVEFLVSFYNNEISEKSEIFDDQFSVERPDGSNFTLKIRSTKLEDSAMYFCASRSGQNTEAFFGQGTRLTVV.